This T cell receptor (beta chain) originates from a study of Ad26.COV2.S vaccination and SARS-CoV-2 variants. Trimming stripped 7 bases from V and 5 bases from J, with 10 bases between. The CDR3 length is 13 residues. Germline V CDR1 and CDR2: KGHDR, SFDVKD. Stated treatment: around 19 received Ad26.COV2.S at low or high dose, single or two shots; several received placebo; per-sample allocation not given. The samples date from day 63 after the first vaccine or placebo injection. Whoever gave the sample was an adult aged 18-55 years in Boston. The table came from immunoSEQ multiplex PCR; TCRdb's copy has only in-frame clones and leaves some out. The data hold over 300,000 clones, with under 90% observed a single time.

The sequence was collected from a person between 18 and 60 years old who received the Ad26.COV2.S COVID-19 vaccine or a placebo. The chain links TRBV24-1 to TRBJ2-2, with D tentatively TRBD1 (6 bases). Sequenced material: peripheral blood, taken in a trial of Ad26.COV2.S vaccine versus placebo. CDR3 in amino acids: CATSDDRTGELFF. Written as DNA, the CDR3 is TGTGCCACCAGCGACGACAGGACCGGGGAGCTGTTTTTT.